This entry describes one TCR beta chain. CDR3 size: 13 residues. Germline V gene sequence: CDR1 MNHEY, CDR2 SVGAGI. Trimming stripped 4 bases from V and 4 bases from J, with 8 bases between. The data stem from a study of blood T cell repertoires in COVID-19. Assay used: immunoSEQ multiplex PCR; TCRdb lists only in-frame clones, some missing. The top ten clones hold about 7.7% of a sample with 210,000 or so clones, approximately 80% of them seen once. Those who participated ranged in age from roughly 18 to 89 years and resided in approximately 23 US areas. The clonotype was recovered from a woman between 35 and 50 years old with acute COVID-19. The V call is TRBV6-5, the J call TRBJ1-5; unclear D gene. Sequencing used PBMCs or T cells enriched from blood (not recorded which). The CDR3 nucleotides are TGTGCCAGCAGTTGGTCGGGAAATCAGCCCCAGCATTTT. The encoded protein is CASSWSGNQPQHF.